The entry below gives a single T cell receptor (beta chain) sequence along with its context. Its antigen is not known. These data are taken from a study of CD8 T cells in Susac syndrome. The authors carried out high-throughput sequencing of TCR beta. They applied it to CD8+ and CD4+ T cells obtained from blood. Controls comprised healthy donors matched for age and sex. This CDR3 has 11 residues. Germline CDR1 reads SQVTM; CDR2 reads ANQGSEA. Trimming left V 4 bases short and J 4 bases short, with 5 bases between. Study-level points and caveats: Individuals included in the TCR sequencing and HLA analysis were acknowledged by the study to be relatively few in number.

RNA amounts of about 0.5 to 1 ug underwent reverse transcription with random hexamers. Across 54 Vbeta and 13 Jbeta, TCR beta CDR3 was amplified with immunoSEQ multiplex PCR. TCRdb redid the calling of the immunoSEQ multiplex PCR reads with MiXCR, one entry per CDR3 protein. The sample lists about 190,000 distinct CDR3 sequences, 85% to 95% seen once, with approximately 0.1% in the top ten. The source is a human donor in good health. The V gene is TRBV29-1, the J gene TRBJ1-3; D is unclear. The sample taken for sequencing was CD4+ T cells from PBMCs. CDR3 nucleotide sequence: TGCAGCGTTGTCCAAGGAAACACCATATATTTT. Its translation is CSVVQGNTIYF.